Below are 18 T cell receptor beta chains sequenced from a single sample in a study of T cells in Graves' hyperthyroidism and ophthalmopathy (dated by TCRdb to between 2017 and 2020). The protocol used for the library was multiplex PCR. These reads were obtained on an Illumina HiSeq 2000. Amplification of TCR beta CDR3 regions was carried out from RNA transcripts. For the first round of RT-PCR on the TCR CDR3, the HTBI primer set was used together with the Qiagen OneStep RT-PCR kit. In TCRdb, the public reads were trimmed at Q25 with fastp and aligned with MiXCR, with productive beta chains retained. A single entry per CDR3 protein holds the most common genes and DNA from its merged rows. Counted in this sample were under 450,000 distinct CDR3 sequences; about a sixth of them appeared once. In total, the top ten clones hold 34% of the sample. Sequenced input: blood. Receptors originate from a woman in her 30s with Graves' hyperthyroidism that later progressed to Graves' ophthalmopathy.

As concerns this clonotype: Compared with germline, one end of the junction differs, possibly owing to a read error. The V gene is TRBV9, the J gene TRBJ2-7; no definite D call. The CDR3 totals 13 residues. Germline CDR1 is SGDLS and CDR2 is YYNGEE. The CDR3 region has the DNA TGTGCCAGCAGCGTAGCTACGGGCTACGAGCAGCACTTC. Its protein is CASSVATGYEQHF.

Of note for this clonotype: A much larger clone differs from this one at a single base, so this may be a read error. The conserved phenylalanine or tryptophan normally closing the CDR3 is absent here, so this likely arose from a read error. The chain couples TRBV2 to TRBJ1-1; 9 nucleotides match TRBD1. In germline, CDR1 is SNHLY, CDR2 FYNNEI. Trimming removed 7 bases from V and 4 bases from J; junction bases left unmatched: 13. The CDR3 runs to 16 residues. The CDR3 nucleotides read TGTGCCAGCATTTGGACAGGGGCCCCCCTGGGCACTGAAGCTTTCCTT. The encoded protein is CASIWTGAPLGTEAFL.

In its sample, this clonotype was seen many times. The chain links TRBV10-3 to TRBJ2-2; D gene unclear. The V end lost 3 bases, the J end lost 3 bases, and 2 bases lay between the germline ends. Germline CDR1 reads ENHRY; CDR2 reads SYGVKD. The CDR3 covers 12 residues. The CDR3 DNA follows: TGTGCCATCAGTGACTACACCGGGGAGCTGTTTTTT. This gives the protein CAISDYTGELFF.

The chain uses TRBV7-9 and TRBJ2-7; weak D call: TRBD1 (6 bases). The CDR3 spans 15 residues. V lost 5 bases to trimming and J lost 4 bases, with 18 bases between them. The V gene's germline CDR1 is SEHNR and CDR2 FQNEAQ (reference sequence). The CDR3 here is CASSLQGVRGYEQYF. In DNA form, the CDR3 reads TGTGCCAGCAGCCTACAGGGTGTAAGGGGTTACGAGCAGTACTTC.

This clonotype was observed at least ten times. J is TRBJ2-5 and V is TRBV5-1; 8 bases align to TRBD1. The CDR3 is 13 residues long. J lost 6 bases, V lost 4 bases, and 5 bases had no gene match. Germline CDR1 reads SGHRS; CDR2 reads YFSETQ. In DNA, the CDR3 is TGCGCCAGCAGCCGGACAGGGAAGCAGACCCAGTACTTC. It codes for CASSRTGKQTQYF.

This clonotype has at least ten counts. The CDR3 sequence is CASSLLAGGADTQYF. The CDR3 region has the DNA TGTGCCAGCAGTTTATTAGCGGGAGGGGCAGATACGCAGTATTTT. The chain carries TRBV7-9 and TRBJ2-3, with 11 positions matching TRBD2. With V trimmed by 6 bases and J by 4 bases, 6 bases remained unmatched. Germline CDR1 SEHNR, CDR2 FQNEAQ (reference sequence). The CDR3 has 15 residues.

This clonotype was seen at least ten times. The chain joins TRBV20-1 to TRBJ2-3, with TRBD2 matching 9 bases. There are 17 residues in the CDR3. CDR1 is DFQATT and CDR2 is SNEGSKA in the germline V gene (reference sequence). V was clipped by 4 bases and J by 0 bases; unmatched bases: 11. The CDR3 region is CSATRGGGASSTDTQYF. CDR3 nucleotide sequence: TGCAGTGCTACTCGCGGGGGGGGGGCCTCTAGCACAGATACGCAGTATTTT.

The table lists this clonotype with many counts. J is TRBJ1-1 and V is TRBV6-1, with D maybe TRBD1 (6 bases). The CDR3 has 15 amino acids. Trimming left V 2 bases short and J 2 bases short, with 12 bases between. Germline assignment: CDR1 MNHNS and CDR2 SASEGT. The CDR3 DNA follows: TGTGCCAGCAGTGAATGGGAGGGGGAAAACACTGAAGCTTTCTTT. Its translation is CASSEWEGENTEAFF.

Ten or more counts support this clonotype. V gene TRBV19 combines with J gene TRBJ1-2, with 7 positions matching TRBD1. Germline lookup yields CDR1 LNHDA and CDR2 SQIVND (reference sequence). J gave up 0 bases and V 9 bases, and 10 bases lay outside the gene matches. The CDR3 is 15 residues long. CDR3 amino acids: CASLSPGQTNYGYTF. CDR3 DNA sequence: TGTGCCAGCCTATCCCCGGGACAGACTAACTATGGCTACACCTTC.

This clonotype has at least ten counts. This chain joins TRBV5-1 and TRBJ1-1; the D is unclear. Between the trimmed V and J ends, which lost 2 bases and 0 bases, there was a span of 8 bases. Germline CDR1 reads SGHRS; CDR2 reads YFSETQ. CDR3 length equals 14 residues. Written as DNA, the CDR3 is TGCGCCAGCAGCTTCGACGGAATGAACACTGAAGCTTTCTTT. It codes for CASSFDGMNTEAFF. The full variable domain, its missing parts supplied by reference TRBV5-1 and TRBJ1-1, is KAGVTQTPRYLIKTRGQQVTLSCSPISGHRSVSWYQQTPGQGLQFLFEYFSETQRNKGNFPGRFSGRQFSNSRSEMNVSTLELGDSALYLCASSFDGMNTEAFFGQGTRLTVV.

This clonotype was recorded many times. This chain uses TRBV27 with TRBJ1-1; D gene unclear. This CDR3 is 20 amino acids long. Per the germline V gene, CDR1 is MNHEY and CDR2 is SMNVEV (reference sequence). Trimming pared 4 bases from V and 0 bases from J, leaving 27 bases between. CDR3: CASSSFQFTDGLALNTEAFF. The CDR3 bases are TGTGCCAGCAGTTCTTTTCAGTTTACGGATGGTCTCGCTCTGAACACTGAAGCTTTCTTT.

As to this clonotype: A much larger clone differs by one base, so this may be a read error. This likely comes from a read error, as the CDR3 has no conserved phenylalanine or tryptophan at its end. The chain has TRBV12-3 or TRBV12-4 and TRBJ1-2; D remains unclear. The CDR3 is made up of 14 amino acids. The CDR3 sequence: CASSPGSHSYGYTL. DNA for the CDR3: TGTGCTAGCAGTCCCGGGTCTCATTCCTATGGCTACACCCTC.

This clonotype has a handful of counts. The chain links TRBV28 to TRBJ2-1; TRBD1 agrees at 9 bases. After removal of 5 bases from V and 5 bases from J, the junction contained 4 bases not matched to a gene. Germline CDR1 and CDR2: MDHEN and SYDVKM. This CDR3 spans 14 amino acids. In DNA, the CDR3 is TGTGCCAGCAGTGGACAGGGGCGAAACAATGAGCAGTTCTTC. It is translated as CASSGQGRNNEQFF.

This clonotype came up many times. DNA for the CDR3: TGCAGTGCTCTACACCCGATAAACTACAATGAGCAGTTCTTC. Residues: CSALHPINYNEQFF. The chain employs TRBV20-1 and TRBJ2-1; D unresolved. V was pared by 5 bases and J by 3 bases, with 14 bases between. Germline-derived CDR1 and CDR2 are DFQATT and SNEGSKA (reference sequence). The CDR3 loop spans 14 amino acids.

There are many counts of this clonotype. The chain combines TRBV12-3 or TRBV12-4 with TRBJ2-3; unclear D gene. This CDR3 contains 16 residues. The V end lost 7 bases, the J end lost 3 bases, and 20 bases lay between the germline ends. CDR3 loop: CASTDRTDGFTDTQYF. CDR3 nucleotide sequence: TGTGCCAGCACTGATCGGACGGACGGGTTTACAGATACGCAGTATTTT.

In this sample, this clonotype turned up a few times. This sequence joins TRBV7-9 and TRBJ2-2; D is uncertain. Germline V gene lookup returns CDR1 SEHNR and CDR2 FQNEAQ (reference sequence). V shed 1 base and J shed 0 bases, with 9 bases lying between them. The CDR3 covers 16 residues. CDR3 sequence: CASSLETVANTGELFF. The DNA of the CDR3 is TGTGCCAGCAGCTTAGAAACAGTCGCGAACACCGGGGAGCTGTTTTTT. The variable domain in full, with the rest retrieved from reference TRBV7-9 and TRBJ2-2, is DTGVSQNPRHKITKRGQNVTFRCDPISEHNRLYWYRQTLGQGPEFLTYFQNEAQLEKSRLLSDRFSAERPKGSFSTLEIQRTEQGDSAMYLCASSLETVANTGELFFGEGSRLTVL.

In its sample, this clonotype was seen many times. The J gene is TRBJ2-3, the V gene TRBV6-1, with D possibly matching TRBD1 (6 bases). V lost 3 bases and J 1 base, leaving 8 bases between the germline ends. The V gene's germline CDR1 is MNHNS and CDR2 SASEGT. This CDR3 is built from 14 residues. CDR3 bases: TGTGCCAGCAGTGACAACAGGGGCACAGATACGCAGTATTTT. Its translation is CASSDNRGTDTQYF.

This chain connects TRBV30 to TRBJ2-1, with D unclear. Germline V CDR1 and CDR2: GTSNPN, SVGIG (reference sequence). CDR3 length: 18 amino acids. Trimming shortened V by 4 bases and J by 4 bases, and 26 bases separated the two germline ends. CDR3 in DNA: TGTGCCTGGAAGGGCGCCGACCGGCGGACCCCTAAGTACAATGAGCAGTTCTTC. Translation gives CAWKGADRRTPKYNEQFF. Using reference TRBV30 and TRBJ2-1 for the parts outside the CDR3, the full variable domain is SQTIHQWPATLVQPVGSPLSLECTVEGTSNPNLYWYRQAAGRGLQLLFYSVGIGQISSEVPQNLSASRPQDRQFILSSKKLLLSDSGFYLCAWKGADRRTPKYNEQFFGPGTRLTVL.